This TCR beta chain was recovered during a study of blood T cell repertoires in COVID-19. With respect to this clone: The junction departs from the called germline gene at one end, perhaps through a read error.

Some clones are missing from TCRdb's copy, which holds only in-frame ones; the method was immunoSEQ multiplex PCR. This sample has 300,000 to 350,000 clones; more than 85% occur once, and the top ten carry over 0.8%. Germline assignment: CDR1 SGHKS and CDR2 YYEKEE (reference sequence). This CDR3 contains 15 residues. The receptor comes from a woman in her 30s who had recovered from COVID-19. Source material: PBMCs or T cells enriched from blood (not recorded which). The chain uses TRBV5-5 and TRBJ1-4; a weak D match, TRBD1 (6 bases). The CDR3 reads CASSLAGLEQGWGLF. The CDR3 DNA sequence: TGTGCCAGCAGCTTGGCGGGCCTGGAACAGGGCTGGGGGCTCTTT.